This T cell receptor (beta chain) is drawn from a study of blood T cell repertoires in COVID-19. Using immunoSEQ multiplex PCR, the repertoire was profiled, and TCRdb retains in-frame clones only, with some absent. The table lists approximately 200,000 clones, 70% to 90% of them singletons. The junction had 12 bases not matched to a gene; V was cut back by 7 bases and J by 1 base. The CDR3 has 17 amino acids. Germline-derived CDR1 and CDR2 are SGHRS and YFSETQ. Within 2 weeks of study entry, exposed participants had contacted a PCR-confirmed or clinician-diagnosed COVID-19 case. The clonotype originates from a woman in her 30s who had been exposed to COVID-19. The sequenced sample was PBMCs or T cells enriched from blood (not recorded which). The chain uses TRBV5-1 and TRBJ1-1; 11 bases are shared with TRBD1. CDR3 DNA: TGCGCCAGCTCACCCTCCAGGACAGGGGGCAGGAACACTGAAGCTTTCTTT. Amino acid sequence: CASSPSRTGGRNTEAFF. Full variable domain (outside the CDR3, taken from reference TRBV5-1 and TRBJ1-1): KAGVTQTPRYLIKTRGQQVTLSCSPISGHRSVSWYQQTPGQGLQFLFEYFSETQRNKGNFPGRFSGRQFSNSRSEMNVSTLELGDSALYLCASSPSRTGGRNTEAFFGQGTRLTVV.